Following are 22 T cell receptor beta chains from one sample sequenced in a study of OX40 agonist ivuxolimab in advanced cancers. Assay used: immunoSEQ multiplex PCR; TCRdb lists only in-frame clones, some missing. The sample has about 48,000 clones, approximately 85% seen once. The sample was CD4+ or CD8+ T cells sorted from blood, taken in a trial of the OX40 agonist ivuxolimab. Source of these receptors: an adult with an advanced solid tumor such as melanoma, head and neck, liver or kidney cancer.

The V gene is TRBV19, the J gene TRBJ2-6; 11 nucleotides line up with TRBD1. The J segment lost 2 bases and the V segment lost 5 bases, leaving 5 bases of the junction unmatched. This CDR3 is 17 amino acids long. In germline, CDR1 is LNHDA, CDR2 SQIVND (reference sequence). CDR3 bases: TGTGCCAGTAGTCGTAGGGACAGGGGGGCTGGGGCCAACGTCCTGACTTTC. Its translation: CASSRRDRGAGANVLTF.

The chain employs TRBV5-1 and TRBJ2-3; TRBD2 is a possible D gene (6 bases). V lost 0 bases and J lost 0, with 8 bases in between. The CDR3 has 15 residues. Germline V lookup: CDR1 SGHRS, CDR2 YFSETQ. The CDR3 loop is CASSLDGTSTDTQYF. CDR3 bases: TGCGCCAGCAGCTTGGACGGGACTAGCACAGATACGCAGTATTTT.

CDR3 protein: CASSPGSSGANVLTF. In DNA, the CDR3 is TGTGCCAGCTCACCAGGCAGCTCTGGGGCCAACGTCCTGACTTTC. The chain recombines TRBV18 with TRBJ2-6; D is ambiguous. Germline loops: CDR1 KGHSH, CDR2 LQKENI. V was shortened by 2 bases and J by 0 bases, with 5 bases between the two germline ends. The CDR3 has 15 amino acids.

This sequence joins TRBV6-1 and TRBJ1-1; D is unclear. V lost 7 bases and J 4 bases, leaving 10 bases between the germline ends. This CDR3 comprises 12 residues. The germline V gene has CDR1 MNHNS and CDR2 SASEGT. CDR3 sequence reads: CASIRHPTEAFF. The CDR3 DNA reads TGTGCCAGCATCCGACATCCCACTGAAGCTTTCTTT.

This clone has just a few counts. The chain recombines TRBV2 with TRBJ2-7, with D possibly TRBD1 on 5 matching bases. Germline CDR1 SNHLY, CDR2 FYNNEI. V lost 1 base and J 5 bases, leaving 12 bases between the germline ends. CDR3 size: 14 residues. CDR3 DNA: TGTGCCAGCAGTGAAGTGTTTGTAGGGGACGAGCAGTACTTC. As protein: CASSEVFVGDEQYF.

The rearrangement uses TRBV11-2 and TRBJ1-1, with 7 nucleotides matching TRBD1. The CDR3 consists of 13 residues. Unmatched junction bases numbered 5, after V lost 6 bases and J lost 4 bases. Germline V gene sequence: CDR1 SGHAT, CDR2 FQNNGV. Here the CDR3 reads CASSIQGGTEAFF. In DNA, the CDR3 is TGTGCCAGCAGTATTCAGGGGGGCACTGAAGCTTTCTTT.

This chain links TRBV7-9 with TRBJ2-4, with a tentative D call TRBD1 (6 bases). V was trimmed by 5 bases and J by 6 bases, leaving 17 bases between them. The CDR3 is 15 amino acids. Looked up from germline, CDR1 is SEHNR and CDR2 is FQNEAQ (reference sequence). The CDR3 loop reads CASSPPSRGVNIQYF. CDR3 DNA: TGTGCCAGCAGCCCTCCGAGCAGGGGTGTAAACATTCAGTACTTC.

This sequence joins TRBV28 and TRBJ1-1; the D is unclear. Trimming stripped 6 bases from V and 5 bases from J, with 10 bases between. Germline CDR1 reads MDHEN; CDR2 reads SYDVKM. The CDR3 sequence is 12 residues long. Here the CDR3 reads CASRDKLTEAFF. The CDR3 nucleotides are TGTGCCAGCAGGGATAAACTTACTGAAGCTTTCTTT.

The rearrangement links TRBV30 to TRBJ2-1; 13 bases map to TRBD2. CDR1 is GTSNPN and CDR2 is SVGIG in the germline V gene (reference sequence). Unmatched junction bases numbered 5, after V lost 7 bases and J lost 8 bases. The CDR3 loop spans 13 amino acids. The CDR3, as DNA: TGTGCCTTGAGGACTAGCGGGAGTGATGAGCAGTTCTTC. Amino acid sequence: CALRTSGSDEQFF. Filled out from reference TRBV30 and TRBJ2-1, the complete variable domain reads SQTIHQWPATLVQPVGSPLSLECTVEGTSNPNLYWYRQAAGRGLQLLFYSVGIGQISSEVPQNLSASRPQDRQFILSSKKLLLSDSGFYLCALRTSGSDEQFFGPGTRLTVL.

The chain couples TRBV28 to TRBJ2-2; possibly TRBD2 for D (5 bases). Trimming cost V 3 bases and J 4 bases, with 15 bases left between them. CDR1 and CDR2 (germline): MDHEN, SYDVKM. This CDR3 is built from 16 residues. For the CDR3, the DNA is TGTGCCAGCAGTTTCGACGGCGGCGAGGGCACCGGGGAGCTGTTTTTT. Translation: CASSFDGGEGTGELFF. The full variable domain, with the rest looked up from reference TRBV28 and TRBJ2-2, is DVKVTQSSRYLVKRTGEKVFLECVQDMDHENMFWYRQDPGLGLRLIYFSYDVKMKEKGDIPEGYSVSREKKERFSLILESASTNQTSMYLCASSFDGGEGTGELFFGEGSRLTVL.

CDR3 in DNA: TGTGCCAGCAGCCTTCGACAGGGTGGAAACACCATATATTTT. This gives the protein CASSLRQGGNTIYF. V gene TRBV13 combines with J gene TRBJ1-3; 7 nucleotides agree with TRBD1. With V trimmed by 5 bases and J by 3 bases, 4 bases remained unmatched. The CDR3 has 14 residues. Germline CDR1 is PRHDT and CDR2 is FYEKMQ (reference sequence).

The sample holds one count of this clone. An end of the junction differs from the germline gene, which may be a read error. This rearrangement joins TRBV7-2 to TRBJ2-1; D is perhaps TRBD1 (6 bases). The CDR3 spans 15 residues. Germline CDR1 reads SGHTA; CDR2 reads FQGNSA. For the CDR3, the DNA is TGTGCCAGCAGTGCCGGGACACTCTCCTACAATGAACAGTTCTTC. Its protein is CASSAGTLSYNEQFF.

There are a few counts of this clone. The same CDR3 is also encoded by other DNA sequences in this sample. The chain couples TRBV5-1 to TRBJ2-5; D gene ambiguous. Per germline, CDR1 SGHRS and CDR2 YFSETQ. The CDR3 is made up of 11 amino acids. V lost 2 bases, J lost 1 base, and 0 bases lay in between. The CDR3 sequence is CASSFQETQYF. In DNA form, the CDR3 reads TGCGCCAGCAGCTTCCAAGAGACCCAGTACTTC.

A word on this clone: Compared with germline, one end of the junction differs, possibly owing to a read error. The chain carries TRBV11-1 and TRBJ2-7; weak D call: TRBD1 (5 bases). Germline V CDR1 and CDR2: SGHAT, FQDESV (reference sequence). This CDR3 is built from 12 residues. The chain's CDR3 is CASSQHTGGSHF. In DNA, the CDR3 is TGTGCCAGCAGCCAACATACAGGCGGTTCTCACTTC. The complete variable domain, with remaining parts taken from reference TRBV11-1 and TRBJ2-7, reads EAEVAQSPRYKITEKSQAVAFWCDPISGHATLYWYRQILGQGPELLVQFQDESVVDDSQLPKDRFSAERLKGVDSTLKIQPAELGDSAMYLCASSQHTGGSHFGPGTRLTVT.

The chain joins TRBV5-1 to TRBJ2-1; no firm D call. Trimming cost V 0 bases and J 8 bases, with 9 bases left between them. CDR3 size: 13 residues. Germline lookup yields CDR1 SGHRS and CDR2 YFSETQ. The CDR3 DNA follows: TGCGCCAGCAGCTTGGTGGGTGACGATGAGCAGTTCTTC. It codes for CASSLVGDDEQFF.

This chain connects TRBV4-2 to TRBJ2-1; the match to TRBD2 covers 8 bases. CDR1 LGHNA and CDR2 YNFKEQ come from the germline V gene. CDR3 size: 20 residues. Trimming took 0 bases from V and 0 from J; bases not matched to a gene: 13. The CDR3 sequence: CASSQDRVGSGMYSYNEQFF. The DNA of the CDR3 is TGTGCCAGCAGCCAAGATCGGGTGGGTAGCGGGATGTACTCCTACAATGAGCAGTTCTTC.

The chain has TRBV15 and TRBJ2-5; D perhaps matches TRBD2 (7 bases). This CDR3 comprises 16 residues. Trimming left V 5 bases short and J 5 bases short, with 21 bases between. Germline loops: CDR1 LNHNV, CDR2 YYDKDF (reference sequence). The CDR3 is CATSPRGGALWETQYF. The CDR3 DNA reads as TGTGCCACCAGCCCCCGAGGGGGGGCGCTTTGGGAGACCCAGTACTTC.

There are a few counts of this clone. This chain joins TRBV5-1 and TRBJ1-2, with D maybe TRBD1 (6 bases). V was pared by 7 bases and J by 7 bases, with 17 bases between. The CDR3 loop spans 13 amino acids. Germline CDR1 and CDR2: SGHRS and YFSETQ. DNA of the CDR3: TGCGCCAGCTCGGGCCAAACAGGGTTTGGCTACACCTTC. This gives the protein CASSGQTGFGYTF.

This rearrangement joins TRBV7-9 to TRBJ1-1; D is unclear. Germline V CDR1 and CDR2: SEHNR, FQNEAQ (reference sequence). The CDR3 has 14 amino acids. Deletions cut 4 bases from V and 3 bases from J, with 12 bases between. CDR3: CASSWIERDTEAFF. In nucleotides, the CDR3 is TGTGCCAGCAGCTGGATAGAAAGGGACACTGAAGCTTTCTTT. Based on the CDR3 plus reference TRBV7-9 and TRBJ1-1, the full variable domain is DTGVSQNPRHKITKRGQNVTFRCDPISEHNRLYWYRQTLGQGPEFLTYFQNEAQLEKSRLLSDRFSAERPKGSFSTLEIQRTEQGDSAMYLCASSWIERDTEAFFGQGTRLTVV.

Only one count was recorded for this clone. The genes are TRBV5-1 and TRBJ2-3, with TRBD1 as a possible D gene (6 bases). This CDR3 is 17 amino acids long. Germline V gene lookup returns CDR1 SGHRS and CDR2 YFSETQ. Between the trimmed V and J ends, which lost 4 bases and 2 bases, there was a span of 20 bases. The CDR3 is CASSVRPQGKDTDTQYF. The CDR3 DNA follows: TGCGCCAGCAGCGTCCGACCTCAGGGGAAGGACACAGATACGCAGTATTTT.

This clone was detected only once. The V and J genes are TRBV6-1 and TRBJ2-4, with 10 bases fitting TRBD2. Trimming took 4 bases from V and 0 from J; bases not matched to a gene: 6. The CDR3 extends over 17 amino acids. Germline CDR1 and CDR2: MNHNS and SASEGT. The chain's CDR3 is CASSALLAGKAKNIQYF. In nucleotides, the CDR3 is TGTGCCAGCAGTGCCCTACTAGCGGGAAAAGCCAAAAACATTCAGTACTTC.

CDR3 DNA: TGCGCCAGCAGCTTGGCCGTTAGCGGGATCTCCAAAAACATTCAGTACTTC. Protein sequence: CASSLAVSGISKNIQYF. J is TRBJ2-4 and V is TRBV5-1; 8 bases fit TRBD2. The germline gives CDR1 SGHRS, CDR2 YFSETQ. CDR3 size: 17 residues. V dropped 0 bases and J dropped 2; count of bases not matched to a gene: 7.